This T cell receptor (beta chain) is from a study of blood T cell repertoires in COVID-19. About the study: The analysed material was cDNA or gDNA that came from T cells, B-cell-depleted T cells, or PBMCs.

Source study methods: Estimates of nucleated cell counts were drawn from the amplification of reference gene primers. Profiled with immunoSEQ multiplex PCR; TCRdb holds only in-frame clones, not every one. That table is the source of V, J and clone size, and D and trimming were worked out from the DNA. Found here are roughly 300,000 clones, 70% to 90% of them singletons; the top ten hold approximately 5%. Enrollees, roughly 18 to 95 years old, lived in roughly 24 US areas. Recovery meant two consecutive negative NP/OP PCR tests, professional clearance, or resolved symptoms. The CDR3 is 11 residues long. Germline CDR1 and CDR2: MNHEY and SVGEGT. V lost 6 bases, J lost 10 bases, and 12 bases lay in between.

This chain links TRBV6-2 or TRBV6-3 with TRBJ1-2; tentatively, D is TRBD1 (6 bases). The sample taken for sequencing was PBMCs or T cells enriched from blood (not recorded which). The source of this sequence is a woman in her twenties or thirties who had recovered from COVID-19. The DNA for the CDR3 is TGTGCCAGCAGCCGGACAGACGACTACACCTTC. Translating it yields CASSRTDDYTF.